The present entry profiles one T cell receptor beta chain with its context. This clone's antigen is unknown. Nothing much larger sits one base from this clone, and base qualities are not available. The data are from a study of healthy donors' naive CD4 and CD8 T cells (dated by TCRdb to 2013 to 2016). Notes on the research overall: Donor selection covered three age groups (20-25, 40-50 and 60-70 years) with several people in each, and the resulting cohort had a mean age of roughly 45 and was half female. For TCR alpha, a new primer set covering all functional IMGT alpha gene variants was designed, and the rest of the protocol matched the beta-chain workflow. To check how TCR variation relates to lineage commitment, the researchers sequenced rearranged TCR alpha and beta chains taken from naive CD4+ and CD8+ T cells. Peripheral blood mononuclear cells were collected from 15 to 20 healthy, unrelated individuals. Donors were HLA-typed by sequencing at HLA-A, -B, -C, -DRB1, -DQB1 and -DPB1 using the SBTexcellerator protocol, an ABI3130xl analyzer and SBTengine software. What the work shows at the level of the full study, not this receptor alone: Possible repertoire bias arising from homeostatic proliferation of naive T cells was not directly addressed. Taken together, V genes, J genes and CDR3 charge appeared to account for 10% to 15% of the variance in CD4/CD8 propensity, mostly acting in an additive way. Because alpha and beta chains were sequenced in bulk and could not be paired, combined chain effects were not evaluated. Most V and J gene segments were reportedly biased between naive CD4+ and CD8+ cells, consistently across donors and independent of HLA genotype. In both chains, CD4+ lineage was associated with a positively charged CDR3, and CD8+ lineage was associated with a negatively charged CDR3.

Sequencing was carried out with a 454 GS FLX Titanium. TCR libraries were built from about 500 ng of total RNA with a previously published linear amplification protocol. The sequencing itself ran on the Roche/454 Genome Sequencer using Titanium chemistry. As for how the authors treated the data: A total of 75,000 to 90,000 rearranged TCR alpha transcripts were sequenced from several of the healthy donors. Duplicate transcripts were dropped, and unique TCR clonotypes were identified by the CDR3 junction according to IMGT nomenclature. In R 2.13.0, logistic regression modeled CD4 versus CD8 status on V and J genes, adjusting for donor effects, with Bonferroni correction for multiple testing. The public reads were reprocessed in TCRdb via fastp at Q25 and MiXCR, keeping in-frame beta chains. For every CDR3 protein sequence, its rows merge into one entry that carries the most common genes and DNA. These V and J calls derive from TCRdb rather than the authors' analysis. The sample data list roughly 200,000 distinct CDR3 sequences, and about 74% of these were observed just once. The biggest ten clones account for less than 2.5% of the sample.

Cells with a CD4+CD8-CD45RO-CD45RA+ profile were isolated by FACS and defined as naive CD4+ T cells, and those with a CD8+CD4-CD45RA+CD27bright profile were defined as naive CD8+ T cells. The antibodies used for sorting targeted CD4 (RPA-T4), CD8 (SK1), CD27 (O323), CD45RA (HI100) and CD45RO (UCHL1). CDR1 and CDR2 were assigned from the germline V gene as SGHTA and FQGNSA. V drops 5 bases and J drops 8 bases, leaving 13 bases in between. Its CDR3 holds 13 amino acids, cysteine through phenylalanine. The sequence is cut down to CDR3 DNA, 39 bases in frame from base 1. The sequence was obtained from a pool of human donors in good health; the sample pools cells from several healthy donors. The sample comprised naive CD4+ and CD8+ T cells sorted from blood, pooled from several donors. Explained via the paper, the cell subset or site label denotes: FACS-sorted naive CD4+ (CD45RO-CD45RA+) and naive CD8+ (CD45RA+CD27bright) T cells. Recombination linked TRBV7-2 to TRBJ2-1; there is no confident call for the D gene. The bases are TGTGCCAGCAGCCAAGAGAGGTCGTATGAGCAGTTCTTC. Its translation reads: CASSQERSYEQFF.